This T cell receptor beta chain was identified in a study of TIL therapy for anti-PD-1-resistant metastatic lung cancer. Study in general: Tumors were harvested before any PD-1/PD-L1 blockade. A handful of tumors were EGFR-mutant and two were ALK-rearranged.

Germline V gene lookup returns CDR1 SEHNR and CDR2 FQNEAQ (reference sequence). The CDR3 consists of 12 residues. V trimming: 8 bases; J trimming: 5 bases; junction bases outside the gene matches: 3. This clone was seen only a few times. Sequencing used immunoSEQ v3. Survey-level samples got roughly 1.9 million read pairs; deep-level samples got roughly 5-6 million. Profiled with immunoSEQ multiplex PCR; TCRdb holds only in-frame clones, not every one. Of 30,000 or so clones in the sample, 60% to 80% were seen once. Described time point: pre-treatment sample, taken before nivolumab and TIL therapy. The sample here was blood, taken at baseline. This TCR was sampled from a woman aged 30 to 85 with non-small cell lung cancer. This sequence joins TRBV7-9 and TRBJ2-1, with 7 bases lining up with TRBD2. The CDR3 region is CASGGRDNEQFF. The CDR3, as DNA: TGTGCCAGCGGGGGGAGGGACAATGAGCAGTTCTTC. The full variable domain, in which reference TRBV7-9 and TRBJ2-1 provide the parts outside the CDR3, is DTGVSQNPRHKITKRGQNVTFRCDPISEHNRLYWYRQTLGQGPEFLTYFQNEAQLEKSRLLSDRFSAERPKGSFSTLEIQRTEQGDSAMYLCASGGRDNEQFFGPGTRLTVL.